Below, 20 T cell receptor beta chains from the same sample are listed, as sequenced in a study of read filtering for tumor transcriptome and immune sequencing. The library was built from roughly 400 ng RNA with molecular barcoded adaptors for alpha/delta and beta/gamma chains. TCRdb called the reads again in MiXCR, with one record for every CDR3 protein. The sample holds some 130,000 distinct CDR3 sequences, about an eighth seen once. The sequenced sample was a population of CD138-negative cells sorted from bone marrow. The receptors come from a donor aged 40 or over with multiple myeloma.

This clonotype was detected many times. V and J are TRBV5-1 and TRBJ1-1; unclear D gene. The CDR3 loop spans 12 amino acids. V gave up 7 bases and J gave up 3 bases, with 10 bases separating them. The V gene's germline CDR1 is SGHRS and CDR2 YFSETQ. CDR3 in DNA: TGCGCCAGCCGTCCAGGAGACACTGAAGCTTTCTTT. The encoded protein is CASRPGDTEAFF.

This clonotype was counted at least ten times. The genes are TRBV6-6 and TRBJ1-5, with D possibly being TRBD1 (5 bases). Germline CDR1 reads MNHNY; CDR2 reads SVGAGI (reference sequence). V lost 6 bases and J lost 0, with 9 bases in between. This CDR3 region has 14 residues. CDR3 sequence: CASRDSYSNQPQHF. CDR3 nucleotide sequence: TGTGCCAGCAGAGACAGTTATAGCAATCAGCCCCAGCATTTT.

The rearrangement joins TRBV29-1 to TRBJ2-1, with TRBD1 matching 8 bases. The V and J ends lost 7 bases and 4 bases, in that order; junction bases with no gene match: 12. Looked up from germline, CDR1 is SQVTM and CDR2 is ANQGSEA. There are 15 residues in the CDR3. CDR3 in amino acids: CSGGDRGRLYNEQFF. The DNA of the CDR3 is TGCAGCGGGGGTGACAGGGGTCGTCTATACAATGAGCAGTTCTTC.

This clonotype has ten or more counts. The chain recombines TRBV7-9 with TRBJ1-1; maybe TRBD1 (6 bases). The CDR3 length is 15 residues. V was trimmed by 4 bases and J by 4 bases, leaving 16 bases between them. Germline CDR1 is SEHNR and CDR2 is FQNEAQ (reference sequence). The CDR3 sequence: CASSSFGGGGTEAFF. The CDR3 region has the DNA TGTGCCAGCAGCTCGTTCGGTGGAGGGGGCACTGAAGCTTTCTTT.

The sample holds many counts of this clonotype. The CDR3 here is CSAPRGGGASGEQFF. The CDR3 nucleotides are TGCAGTGCCCCGCGCGGGGGAGGTGCGTCCGGTGAGCAGTTCTTC. This chain links TRBV20-1 with TRBJ2-1; TRBD2 agrees at 7 bases. Trimming took 6 bases from V and 9 from J; bases not matched to a gene: 17. Germline CDR1 and CDR2: DFQATT and SNEGSKA (reference sequence). The CDR3 is made up of 15 amino acids.

A remark on this clonotype: A clone one base away is much larger, so this may be a read error. The chain carries TRBV3-1 and TRBJ1-2; D gene uncertain. CDR3 length: 15 amino acids. Germline V CDR1 and CDR2: LGHDT, YNNKEL (reference sequence). The CDR3 is CASSQAGITNYGHTF. The CDR3 nucleotides read TGTGCCAGCAGCCAAGCGGGGATTACGAACTATGGCCACACCTTC.

This clonotype was counted ten times or more. The chain couples TRBV7-8 to TRBJ2-1; D unclear. The CDR3 is 15 residues long. Germline CDR1 and CDR2: SGHVS and FQNEAQ. V was trimmed by 2 bases and J by 4 bases, leaving 12 bases between them. CDR3 in amino acids: CASSLSYREYNEQFF. Written as DNA, the CDR3 is TGTGCCAGCAGCTTATCATACAGAGAGTACAATGAGCAGTTCTTC.

This clonotype has a handful of counts. DNA for the CDR3: TGTGCCAGTAGTAAGAGGCGCGGGAGAGCTATGTACCAAGAGACCCAGTACTTC. This encodes CASSKRRGRAMYQETQYF. The chain carries TRBV19 and TRBJ2-5; 7 positions match TRBD2. Unmatched junction bases numbered 14, after V lost 4 bases and J lost 0 bases. The CDR3 is 18 amino acids. The germline CDR1 and CDR2 sequences are LNHDA and SQIVND (reference sequence).

This clonotype was seen at least ten times. The chain carries TRBV10-2 and TRBJ1-1, with D possibly being TRBD1 (6 bases). Trimming took 6 bases from V and 1 from J, leaving 12 bases between them. There are 14 residues in the CDR3. Germline CDR1 WSHSY, CDR2 SAAADI. The DNA of the CDR3 is TGCGCCAGCAGAGCCGGGACATCGAACACTGAAGCTTTCTTT. Residues: CASRAGTSNTEAFF.

On this clonotype: Given a much more abundant clone one base away, this may be a read error. This sequence joins TRBV6-1 and TRBJ2-3, with D unclear. The length of the CDR3 is 15 residues. Looked up from germline, CDR1 is MNHNS and CDR2 is SASEGT. The ends were cut back, 6 bases at V and 0 bases at J, with 13 bases in the middle. This CDR3 is CASRPFQPSTDTQYF. DNA of the CDR3: TGTGCCAGCAGACCTTTCCAGCCTAGCACAGATACGCAGTATTTT.

This clonotype was recorded many times. The chain carries TRBV20-1 and TRBJ2-3, with a weak D call TRBD2 (6 bases). The CDR3 totals 14 residues. V lost 1 base to trimming and J lost 0 bases, with 8 bases between them. Germline V gives CDR1 DFQATT, CDR2 SNEGSKA (reference sequence). CDR3 protein: CSARGLASTDTQYF. DNA for the CDR3: TGCAGTGCTAGAGGGCTAGCGAGCACAGATACGCAGTATTTT.

The rearrangement joins TRBV29-1 to TRBJ2-7, with TRBD2 matching 8 bases. The J segment lost 5 bases and the V segment lost 4 bases, leaving 7 bases of the junction unmatched. This CDR3 has 13 residues. Germline-derived CDR1 and CDR2 are SQVTM and ANQGSEA. CDR3 nucleotides: TGCAGCGTTGGAATCGGGAGGGCCGACGAGCAGTACTTC. Translation: CSVGIGRADEQYF.

The table lists this clonotype with a few counts. This could be a read error, since a much larger clone is one nucleotide away. This chain's CDR3 is CASSLARVPGANVLTF. CDR3 coding DNA: TGTGCCAGCAGCTTAGCGCGGGTCCCTGGGGCCAACGTCCTGACTTTC. The chain recombines TRBV7-6 with TRBJ2-6; weak D call: TRBD2 (5 bases). This CDR3 region has 16 residues. V was clipped by 0 bases and J by 2 bases, with 8 bases between them. From germline, CDR1 is SGHVS and CDR2 FNYEAQ.

This clonotype was observed many times. This chain links TRBV7-9 with TRBJ2-1; D remains ambiguous. Germline values: CDR1 SEHNR, CDR2 FQNEAQ (reference sequence). There are 13 residues in the CDR3. Trimming left V 0 bases short and J 8 bases short, with 8 bases between. CDR3 region: CASSLASEYEQFF. The CDR3 bases are TGTGCCAGCAGCTTAGCGTCCGAGTATGAGCAGTTCTTC.

This clonotype was recorded many times. The gene calls are TRBV6-6 and TRBJ2-2; TRBD1 agrees at 8 bases. This CDR3 comprises 16 residues. CDR1 is MNHNY and CDR2 is SVGAGI in the germline V gene (reference sequence). Germline trimming cut 2 bases from V and 4 bases from J; bases unmatched to any gene: 6. The CDR3 coding sequence is TGTGCCAGCAGTTACCGACAGGGGTCGTCCACCGGGGAGCTGTTTTTT. Protein product: CASSYRQGSSTGELFF.

This clonotype was counted many times. The chain combines TRBV5-1 with TRBJ2-7, with 7 positions matching TRBD1. The CDR3 consists of 14 residues. Germline trimming cut 4 bases from V and 4 bases from J; bases unmatched to any gene: 8. From germline, CDR1 is SGHRS and CDR2 YFSETQ. The CDR3 reads CASSPMTGNYEQYF. DNA for the CDR3: TGCGCCAGCAGCCCTATGACAGGGAATTACGAGCAGTACTTC.

This rearrangement joins TRBV27 to TRBJ2-3; D is unresolved. V lost 3 bases and J 8 bases, leaving 21 bases between the germline ends. The CDR3 is made up of 16 amino acids. CDR1 is MNHEY, CDR2 SMNVEV, per germline (reference sequence). DNA of the CDR3: TGTGCCAGCAGTTTCGGCGGAACCAATGGGATTGGTACGCAGTATTTT. Its translation: CASSFGGTNGIGTQYF.

This clonotype was recorded many times. The chain recombines TRBV3-1 with TRBJ2-2, with D unclear. This CDR3 contains 14 residues. Germline CDR1 and CDR2: LGHDT and YNNKEL (reference sequence). V was clipped by 6 bases and J by 0 bases, with 8 bases between them. The CDR3 DNA reads as TGTGCCAGCAGAATGTCCGCGAACACCGGGGAGCTGTTTTTT. The encoded protein is CASRMSANTGELFF.

This clonotype appeared a single time. The genes are TRBV3-1 and TRBJ2-7, with no clear D. This CDR3 has 13 amino acids. Per the germline V gene, CDR1 is LGHDT and CDR2 is YNNKEL (reference sequence). Between the trimmed V and J ends, which lost 0 bases and 5 bases, there was a span of 8 bases. Written as DNA, the CDR3 is TGTGCCAGCAGCCAAGATCGGATAGACGAGCAGTACTTC. It encodes CASSQDRIDEQYF.

At least ten counts were recorded for this clonotype. CDR3 sequence: CASSGQEFSYNEQFF. DNA of the CDR3: TGTGCCAGCAGTGGACAGGAATTCTCCTACAATGAGCAGTTCTTC. The chain couples TRBV6-1 to TRBJ2-1, with a weak D call TRBD1 (6 bases). The CDR3 is made up of 15 amino acids. V dropped 4 bases and J dropped 0 bases, with 10 bases sitting between them. Germline CDR1 and CDR2: MNHNS and SASEGT.